This entry lists 13 T cell receptor beta chains sequenced from one sample in a study of blood T cells in healthy people across ages. With a J-beta primer mix and a sample-barcoded 5' primer, a second PCR ran 7 to 11 cycles. MiXCR, applied by TCRdb to the 5' RACE reads, yields one record per CDR3 protein. This sample has more than 800,000 distinct CDR3 sequences, with 40% to 55% found just once. Sequencing input: blood. Source of these receptors: a woman in her fifties or sixties in good health.

The chain employs TRBV19 and TRBJ2-1; D is possibly TRBD2 (5 bases). CDR1 is LNHDA, CDR2 SQIVND, per germline (reference sequence). The CDR3 extends over 15 amino acids. The V end lost 7 bases, the J end lost 2 bases, and 15 bases lay between the germline ends. CDR3 loop: CASNIGRTPYNEQFF. In DNA form, the CDR3 reads TGTGCCAGTAACATAGGTAGGACTCCCTACAATGAGCAGTTCTTC.

This clonotype has just a few counts. The rearrangement uses TRBV10-2 and TRBJ2-5; 7 nucleotides agree with TRBD2. V dropped 8 bases and J dropped 2; count of bases not matched to a gene: 8. This CDR3 region has 14 residues. The germline V gene encodes CDR1 WSHSY and CDR2 SAAADI. Written as DNA, the CDR3 is TGCGCCAGCCGTGGGGTGGGAGGGCAAGAGACCCAGTACTTC. This encodes CASRGVGGQETQYF.

About this clonotype: One junction end does not reproduce the germline sequence, and a read error may be involved. CDR3 residues: CASSLSAGGLTSTDTQYF. CDR3 bases: TGTGCCAGCAGTTTATCCGCGGGAGGATTAACTAGCACAGATACGCAGTACTTT. This chain joins TRBV12-3 or TRBV12-4 and TRBJ2-3; 8 nucleotides match TRBD2. The CDR3 sequence is 18 residues long.

This clonotype was picked up many times. This chain links TRBV11-2 with TRBJ2-3, with 8 bases identical to TRBD2. There are 15 residues in the CDR3. V gave up 5 bases and J gave up 4 bases; unmatched junction bases: 8. The germline V gene has CDR1 SGHAT and CDR2 FQNNGV. CDR3 protein: CASSRDPGGADTQYF. In DNA form, the CDR3 reads TGTGCCAGCAGCCGAGATCCGGGAGGGGCAGATACGCAGTATTTT.

The genes are TRBV29-1 and TRBJ2-7; a possible D gene is TRBD1 (6 bases). Germline lookup yields CDR1 SQVTM and CDR2 ANQGSEA. CDR3 length: 13 residues. Trimming shortened V by 4 bases and J by 2 bases, and 12 bases separated the two germline ends. The CDR3 region has the DNA TGCAGCGTTGCCTCAGGGGTGGCCTACGAGCAGTACTTC. It yields the protein CSVASGVAYEQYF.

This clonotype was observed a handful of times. The V call is TRBV2, the J call TRBJ2-4, with 9 bases aligning to TRBD2. This CDR3 spans 20 amino acids. Germline V gene lookup returns CDR1 SNHLY and CDR2 FYNNEI. Trimming removed 4 bases from V and 0 bases from J; junction bases left unmatched: 16. CDR3 DNA sequence: TGTGCCAGCAGTGCTAGACGGACTAGCGCAAAAGACCTAGCCAAAAACATTCAGTACTTC. Translated, it gives CASSARRTSAKDLAKNIQYF.

V is TRBV20-1 and J is TRBJ2-1, with 10 bases lining up with TRBD2. This CDR3 is 15 amino acids long. Losses at the gene ends were 6 bases for V and 4 bases for J; bases not matched to a gene: 9. CDR1 is DFQATT and CDR2 is SNEGSKA in the germline V gene (reference sequence). The CDR3 DNA follows: TGCAGTGCCGCCCCCCCTAGCGGGAGTTACAATGAGCAGTTCTTC. This codes for CSAAPPSGSYNEQFF.

This clonotype was seen ten or more times. The rearrangement uses TRBV5-5 and TRBJ2-5; tentatively, D is TRBD2 (6 bases). CDR1 is SGHKS and CDR2 is YYEKEE in the germline V gene (reference sequence). The CDR3 has 13 residues. The V end lost 4 bases, the J end lost 5 bases, and 12 bases lay between the germline ends. The CDR3 DNA reads TGTGCCAGCAGCACCGGGACTTGGGAGACCCAGTACTTC. Its translation: CASSTGTWETQYF. Based on the CDR3 plus reference TRBV5-5 and TRBJ2-5, the full variable domain is DAGVTQSPTHLIKTRGQQVTLRCSPISGHKSVSWYQQVLGQGPQFIFQYYEKEERGRGNFPDRFSARQFPNYSSELNVNALLLGDSALYLCASSTGTWETQYFGPGTRLLVL.

V gene TRBV11-2 combines with J gene TRBJ1-1; 7 bases agree with TRBD1. Germline V gene lookup returns CDR1 SGHAT and CDR2 FQNNGV. This CDR3 is 12 amino acids long. Losses at the gene ends were 5 bases for V and 6 bases for J; bases not matched to a gene: 3. The CDR3 is CASSRDRAEAFF. The CDR3 region has the DNA TGTGCCAGCAGCAGAGACAGGGCTGAAGCTTTCTTT.

Many counts were recorded for this clonotype. The chain couples TRBV29-1 to TRBJ2-6; D is ambiguous. V was clipped by 3 bases and J by 1 base, with 10 bases between them. The length of the CDR3 is 15 residues. From germline, CDR1 is SQVTM and CDR2 ANQGSEA. The CDR3 nucleotides are TGCAGCGTTGACGTGGTGATGTCTGGGGCCAACGTCCTGACTTTC. Protein sequence: CSVDVVMSGANVLTF.

The rearrangement joins TRBV27 to TRBJ1-2; D uncertain. Germline V CDR1 and CDR2: MNHEY, SMNVEV (reference sequence). The CDR3 runs 17 residues. Trimming cost V 0 bases and J 2 bases, with 16 bases left between them. Written as DNA, the CDR3 is TGTGCCAGCAGTTTATCGGCAGGATCCCCCGTCAACTATGGCTACACCTTC. Its protein is CASSLSAGSPVNYGYTF.

The J gene is TRBJ2-3, the V gene TRBV11-3; D remains ambiguous. The CDR3 is made up of 15 amino acids. V gave up 1 base and J gave up 6 bases, with 14 bases separating them. The germline V gene encodes CDR1 SGHNT and CDR2 YENEEA. CDR3 sequence: CASSLGGSLGDTQYF. CDR3 nucleotides: TGTGCCAGCAGCTTAGGGGGTTCGTTGGGTGATACGCAGTATTTT. Drawing the rest from reference TRBV11-3 and TRBJ2-3, the complete variable domain is EAGVVQSPRYKIIEKKQPVAFWCNPISGHNTLYWYLQNLGQGPELLIRYENEEAVDDSQLPKDRFSAERLKGVDSTLKIQPAELGDSAVYLCASSLGGSLGDTQYFGPGTRLTVL.

This chain connects TRBV27 to TRBJ1-2; 7 bases are a match to TRBD1. The J segment lost 8 bases and the V segment lost 5 bases, leaving 8 bases of the junction unmatched. The V gene's germline CDR1 is MNHEY and CDR2 SMNVEV (reference sequence). The CDR3 is 13 residues long. The CDR3 region has the DNA TGTGCCAGCAGTGCCACAGGGGCCTGGGGCTACACCTTC. Translated: CASSATGAWGYTF.